This TCR beta chain was sequenced for a study of shared clonotypes between healthy human individuals. As originally analysed: Quality scores were absent from the junction-only immunoSEQ sequences, so filtering differed. The repertoire was sequenced with immunoSEQ multiplex PCR; TCRdb's copy has only in-frame clones and lacks some. D and trimming were read from the DNA, whereas the V and J calls and clone size are those reported in that table. This sample has about 2,200,000 clones; 85% to 95% occur once, and the top ten carry 1.5% to 2%. Worth noting for this clone: The antigen is not known.

Naive CD8 cells were CD45RO-negative, positively selected for CCR7, excluding terminally differentiated effector memory CD45RA+ cells. Germline lookup yields CDR1 MNHEY and CDR2 SMNVEV (reference sequence). The CDR3 has 14 amino acids. Between the trimmed V and J ends, which lost 5 bases and 3 bases, there was a span of 13 bases. Points from the study as a whole: A handful of donors held about 5% of naive CD4 clonotypes in common.

The specimen sequenced was naive CD8+ T cells from PBMCs. This receptor was identified in a man between 18 and 29 years old in good health. Some clones in this sample may be carry-over from other donors' samples. The chain employs TRBV27 and TRBJ2-5; D is unresolved. The DNA of the CDR3 is TGTGCCAGCAGTCACCTTACGGAAAAAGAGACCCAGTACTTC. It specifies CASSHLTEKETQYF.